What follows is one T cell receptor (beta chain) and its context. Its target is not known. The data stem from a study of cytomegalovirus exposure and HLA in healthy donors. Points from the study as a whole: Reports indicate that TCR beta sequences accurately predicted the HLA-A and HLA-B alleles of most subjects.

Both 60 Vbeta primers and 13 Jbeta primers went into the PCR. Produced via immunoSEQ multiplex PCR; TCRdb's table is partial and in-frame only. The data show under 250,000 clones, roughly four fifths seen once. V was shortened by 4 bases and J by 4 bases, with 17 bases between the two germline ends. Germline lookup yields CDR1 SGHRS and CDR2 YFSETQ. The CDR3 is made up of 15 amino acids. Sequencing was carried out using PBMCs. The TCR was taken from a woman between 40 and 55 years old in good health and CMV-seronegative. The chain couples TRBV5-1 to TRBJ1-2, with D tentatively TRBD1 (5 bases). CDR3 sequence reads: CASSETEGESYGYTF. CDR3 DNA sequence: TGCGCCAGCAGCGAGACCGAAGGGGAAAGCTATGGCTACACCTTC.